Below are 26 T cell receptor beta chains sequenced from a single sample in a study of cytomegalovirus exposure and HLA in healthy donors. Clones were read by immunoSEQ multiplex PCR, and TCRdb kept only the in-frame ones, dropping some. The sample records approximately 180,000 clones, roughly 86% being singletons. The sample taken for sequencing was PBMCs. Every receptor here comes from a man aged 18-30 years in good health and CMV-seropositive.

This clone has just a few counts. The genes are TRBV4-2 and TRBJ2-1; 10 nucleotides match TRBD1. Trimming removed 1 base from V and 0 bases from J; junction bases left unmatched: 3. Germline-derived CDR1 and CDR2 are LGHNA and YNFKEQ. This CDR3 comprises 17 residues. CDR3 nucleotide sequence: TGTGCCAGCAGCCAAGGACAGGGGGCCAGCTCCTACAATGAGCAGTTCTTC. Protein sequence: CASSQGQGASSYNEQFF.

The chain has TRBV15 and TRBJ1-5, with 9 nucleotides matching TRBD1. The CDR3 extends over 16 amino acids. The germline V gene has CDR1 LNHNV and CDR2 YYDKDF (reference sequence). The V segment lost 5 bases and the J segment 2 bases; nucleotides outside the gene matches: 7. In nucleotides, the CDR3 is TGTGCCACCAGCGGGGGGACAGGGCGGCGCAATCAGCCCCAGCATTTT. Translated, it gives CATSGGTGRRNQPQHF.

This rearrangement joins TRBV5-6 to TRBJ2-3; 7 positions match TRBD1. Germline V lookup: CDR1 SGHDT, CDR2 YYEEEE. V was pared by 5 bases and J by 2 bases, with 8 bases of the junction left unmatched. This CDR3 spans 15 amino acids. The CDR3 DNA follows: TGTGCCAGCAGTCCAGACAGGGCCAACACAGATACGCAGTATTTT. It codes for CASSPDRANTDTQYF.

DNA for the CDR3: TGTGCCAGCAGCTTAAGCGCAGGGCCCCCAGATACGCAGTATTTT. Protein product: CASSLSAGPPDTQYF. The chain employs TRBV7-3 and TRBJ2-3, with D tentatively TRBD1 (5 bases). This CDR3 has 15 amino acids. The V end lost 1 base, the J end lost 4 bases, and 12 bases lay between the germline ends. The germline V gene encodes CDR1 SGHTA and CDR2 FQGTGA.

The chain couples TRBV6-5 to TRBJ2-7; 7 bases line up with TRBD1. Germline V gives CDR1 MNHEY, CDR2 SVGAGI. J was trimmed by 2 bases and V by 0 bases; bases with no gene match: 1. This CDR3 contains 14 residues. The CDR3 bases are TGTGCCAGCAGTTACTCGGGACAGCCCTACGAGCAGTACTTC. Translated, it gives CASSYSGQPYEQYF.

This chain connects TRBV29-1 to TRBJ1-3; D is undetermined. This CDR3 contains 12 residues. V shed 5 bases and J shed 9 bases, with 14 bases lying between them. The germline gives CDR1 SQVTM, CDR2 ANQGSEA. The CDR3 spells CSVLELESTIYF. In DNA, the CDR3 is TGCAGCGTTCTCGAGTTAGAATCCACCATATATTTT.

The chain carries TRBV7-9 and TRBJ2-5; tentative D call: TRBD2 (6 bases). The CDR3 loop spans 13 amino acids. Germline-derived CDR1 and CDR2 are SEHNR and FQNEAQ (reference sequence). V was clipped by 11 bases and J by 6 bases, with 19 bases between them. CDR3 residues: CAVMSSGVKTQYF. CDR3 nucleotide sequence: TGTGCCGTCATGTCATCGGGGGTGAAGACCCAGTACTTC.

This clone was picked up a small number of times. The chain uses TRBV4-2 and TRBJ2-3; 10 bases align to TRBD1. The CDR3 totals 16 residues. J was trimmed by 4 bases and V by 0 bases; bases with no gene match: 4. Germline loops: CDR1 LGHNA, CDR2 YNFKEQ. The CDR3 protein is CASSQDGTGDADTQYF. Here the CDR3 DNA reads TGTGCCAGCAGCCAAGATGGGACAGGGGATGCAGATACGCAGTATTTT.

This sequence joins TRBV30 and TRBJ2-3, with TRBD1 matching 12 bases. The CDR3 has 14 residues. Germline V gene data show CDR1 as GTSNPN and CDR2 as SVGIG (reference sequence). The CDR3 here is CARGTGGSTDTQYF. As DNA, the CDR3 is TGTGCTCGTGGGACAGGGGGCTCGACAGATACGCAGTATTTT. The full variable domain, completed using reference TRBV30 and TRBJ2-3, is SQTIHQWPATLVQPVGSPLSLECTVEGTSNPNLYWYRQAAGRGLQLLFYSVGIGQISSEVPQNLSASRPQDRQFILSSKKLLLSDSGFYLCARGTGGSTDTQYFGPGTRLTVL.

This sequence joins TRBV7-3 and TRBJ2-5; 12 bases are shared with TRBD2. This CDR3 contains 14 residues. Germline trimming cut 11 bases from V and 4 bases from J; bases unmatched to any gene: 8. Looked up from germline, CDR1 is SGHTA and CDR2 is FQGTGA. The CDR3 spells CASASGGAGETQYF. In nucleotides, the CDR3 is TGTGCCTCGGCTAGCGGGGGGGCCGGAGAGACCCAGTACTTC.

The chain employs TRBV28 and TRBJ1-2, with D possibly matching TRBD1 (5 bases). Germline V gene lookup returns CDR1 MDHEN and CDR2 SYDVKM. Deletions cut 9 bases from V and 8 bases from J, with 13 bases between. The CDR3 totals 11 residues. Here the CDR3 reads CASRGGVGYTF. CDR3 DNA: TGTGCCAGTAGGGGAGGGGTGGGCTACACCTTC.

V is TRBV7-8 and J is TRBJ1-2; TRBD1 matches at 8 bases. The J segment lost 0 bases and the V segment lost 0 bases, leaving 9 bases of the junction unmatched. Germline V lookup: CDR1 SGHVS, CDR2 FQNEAQ. The CDR3 length is 18 residues. The CDR3 sequence is CASSLARTGRGANYGYTF. Here the CDR3 DNA reads TGTGCCAGCAGCTTAGCGAGGACAGGGAGAGGAGCTAACTATGGCTACACCTTC.

The CDR3, as DNA: TGCGCCAGCAGCCAAGATGGCAGGGTTGGTAATTCACCCCTCCACTTT. Translated, it gives CASSQDGRVGNSPLHF. The chain recombines TRBV4-3 with TRBJ1-6; D is possibly TRBD1 (5 bases). CDR3 length: 16 residues. The germline V and J ends were trimmed by 0 bases and 6 bases, with 12 bases remaining between them. In germline, CDR1 is LGHNA, CDR2 YSLEER.

The chain joins TRBV7-2 to TRBJ2-2; 7 nucleotides match TRBD1. In germline, CDR1 is SGHTA, CDR2 FQGNSA. The CDR3 is made up of 17 amino acids. The trim removed 5 bases at V and 0 bases at J, leaving 9 bases unmatched. Here the CDR3 DNA reads TGTGCCAGCAGCCGTAGACAGGGACACGCGAACACCGGGGAGCTGTTTTTT. This codes for CASSRRQGHANTGELFF.

V and J are TRBV9 and TRBJ2-1, with TRBD2 as a possible D gene (6 bases). CDR1 and CDR2 (germline): SGDLS, YYNGEE. This CDR3 has 16 amino acids. V was shortened by 0 bases and J by 2 bases, with 12 bases between the two germline ends. The CDR3 spells CASSVEPAGTYNEQFF. The CDR3 DNA follows: TGTGCCAGCAGCGTAGAGCCTGCGGGGACCTACAATGAGCAGTTCTTC.

This chain joins TRBV27 and TRBJ2-7; D might be TRBD2 (6 bases). CDR1 and CDR2 (germline): MNHEY, SMNVEV (reference sequence). Trimming took off 2 bases at V and 4 bases at J, with 12 bases between the two ends. The CDR3 sequence is 14 residues long. The CDR3 coding sequence is TGTGCCAGCAGTTTAGGGCGGGAAGATTACGAGCAGTACTTC. This encodes CASSLGREDYEQYF.

This chain joins TRBV7-9 and TRBJ1-5; no definite D call. The CDR3 contains 13 residues. Between the trimmed V and J ends, which lost 5 bases and 6 bases, there was a span of 11 bases. Per germline, CDR1 SEHNR and CDR2 FQNEAQ (reference sequence). CDR3 loop: CASSPGVGQPQHF. For the CDR3, the DNA is TGTGCCAGCAGCCCCGGGGTAGGTCAGCCCCAGCATTTT.

This chain uses TRBV6-6 with TRBJ2-4, with 7 bases identical to TRBD1. Germline CDR1 is MNHNY and CDR2 is SVGAGI (reference sequence). CDR3 length equals 13 residues. With 10 bases clipped from V and 5 bases from J, the junction kept 8 bases outside the gene matches. The CDR3 region has the DNA TGTGCCACGATCGGACAGGCCGAAAACATTCAGTACTTC. Protein: CATIGQAENIQYF.

The chain recombines TRBV18 with TRBJ2-1; D is possibly TRBD2 (5 bases). CDR3 length equals 14 residues. From germline, CDR1 is KGHSH and CDR2 LQKENI. V was shortened by 6 bases and J by 7 bases, with 16 bases between the two germline ends. CDR3 coding DNA: TGTGCCAGCTCCCCGATGCCCGAGGGAAATGAGCAGTTCTTC. This sequence encodes CASSPMPEGNEQFF.

The sample holds one count of this clone. V gene TRBV6-6 combines with J gene TRBJ2-7; 11 positions match TRBD2. Germline CDR1 is MNHNY and CDR2 is SVGAGI (reference sequence). The CDR3 is 15 amino acids. Unmatched junction bases numbered 10, after V lost 5 bases and J lost 7 bases. The CDR3 protein is CASSRSSGGPGEQYF. For the CDR3, the DNA is TGTGCCAGCAGTCGCTCTAGCGGGGGGCCGGGGGAGCAGTACTTC.

The rearrangement joins TRBV10-3 to TRBJ2-7, with a weak D call TRBD2 (6 bases). Per germline, CDR1 ENHRY and CDR2 SYGVKD. Trimming removed 10 bases at V and 2 bases at J, with 18 bases between. This CDR3 spans 14 amino acids. The CDR3 coding sequence is TGTGCCACCAGGAGTTGGGGGGAAACCTACGAGCAGTACTTC. Translation: CATRSWGETYEQYF.

The rearrangement links TRBV9 to TRBJ2-3; D is possibly TRBD2 (6 bases). V gave up 3 bases and J gave up 2 bases, with 13 bases separating them. Looked up from germline, CDR1 is SGDLS and CDR2 is YYNGEE. The CDR3 sequence is 15 residues long. CDR3 sequence: CASSENSGDTDTQYF. In DNA form, the CDR3 reads TGTGCCAGCAGCGAGAATTCGGGAGACACAGATACGCAGTATTTT.

A single count supports this clone. This chain joins TRBV18 and TRBJ2-1; 7 nucleotides align to TRBD2. The length of the CDR3 is 17 residues. The V segment lost 3 bases and the J segment 2 bases; nucleotides outside the gene matches: 10. Germline V lookup: CDR1 KGHSH, CDR2 LQKENI. CDR3 DNA: TGTGCCAGCTCACCGGACCGGGACTACGCTACCTACAATGAGCAGTTCTTC. Translation gives CASSPDRDYATYNEQFF.

V and J are TRBV11-2 and TRBJ2-1; 10 bases align to TRBD2. J lost 9 bases, V lost 4 bases, and 6 bases had no gene match. In germline, CDR1 is SGHAT, CDR2 FQNNGV. The CDR3 spans 14 residues. CDR3 sequence: CASSSGLAGVEQFF. The CDR3 DNA reads as TGTGCCAGCAGCTCCGGTCTAGCGGGAGTTGAGCAGTTCTTC. The full variable domain, with the rest looked up from reference TRBV11-2 and TRBJ2-1, is EAGVAQSPRYKIIEKRQSVAFWCNPISGHATLYWYQQILGQGPKLLIQFQNNGVVDDSQLPKDRFSAERLKGVDSTLKIQPAKLEDSAVYLCASSSGLAGVEQFFGPGTRLTVL.

The chain couples TRBV5-4 to TRBJ2-4; the D is unclear. V lost 1 base, J lost 8 bases, and 16 bases lay in between. Germline lookup yields CDR1 SGHNT and CDR2 YYREEE (reference sequence). This CDR3 comprises 15 residues. The CDR3 loop reads CASSLKGLGGHIQYF. The CDR3 DNA sequence: TGTGCCAGCAGCTTGAAAGGTTTAGGTGGGCACATTCAGTACTTC.

The chain combines TRBV7-2 with TRBJ1-1; TRBD1 is a possible D gene (5 bases). Germline values: CDR1 SGHTA, CDR2 FQGNSA. This CDR3 spans 13 amino acids. The germline V and J ends were trimmed by 1 base and 11 bases, with 14 bases remaining between them. The CDR3, as DNA: TGTGCCAGCAGCTTAGAGGCAGCCGGGGGGGCTTTCTTT. Protein: CASSLEAAGGAFF.